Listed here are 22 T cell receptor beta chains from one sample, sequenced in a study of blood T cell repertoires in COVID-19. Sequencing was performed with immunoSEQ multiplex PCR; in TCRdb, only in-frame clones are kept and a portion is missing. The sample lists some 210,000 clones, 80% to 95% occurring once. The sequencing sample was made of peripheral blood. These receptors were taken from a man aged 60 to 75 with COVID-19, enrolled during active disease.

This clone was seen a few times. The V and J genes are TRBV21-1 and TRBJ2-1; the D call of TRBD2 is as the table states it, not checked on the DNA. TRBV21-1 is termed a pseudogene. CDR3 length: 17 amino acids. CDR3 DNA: TGTGCCAGCAGCAAAGGGGGTAGCGGGAGGGCCGTCAGTGAGCAGTTCTTC. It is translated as CASSKGGSGRAVSEQFF.

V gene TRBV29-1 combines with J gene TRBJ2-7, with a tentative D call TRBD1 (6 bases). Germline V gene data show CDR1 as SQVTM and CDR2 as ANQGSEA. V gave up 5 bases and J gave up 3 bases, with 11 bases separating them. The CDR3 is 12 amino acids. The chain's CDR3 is CSVRDILYEQYF. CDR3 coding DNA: TGCAGCGTTCGGGACATTCTCTACGAGCAGTACTTC.

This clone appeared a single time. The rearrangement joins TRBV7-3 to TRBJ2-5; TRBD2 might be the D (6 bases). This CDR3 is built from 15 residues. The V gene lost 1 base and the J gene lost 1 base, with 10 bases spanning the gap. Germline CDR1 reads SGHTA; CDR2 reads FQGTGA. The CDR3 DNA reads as TGTGCCAGCAGCTTAAATCCTAGCGCCCAAGAGACCCAGTACTTC. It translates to CASSLNPSAQETQYF.

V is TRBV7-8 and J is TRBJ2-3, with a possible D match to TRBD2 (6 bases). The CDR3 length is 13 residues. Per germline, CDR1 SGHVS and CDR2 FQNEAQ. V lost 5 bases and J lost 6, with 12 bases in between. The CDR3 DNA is TGTGCCAGCAGCCGCGGGGAGGAGGATACGCAGTATTTT. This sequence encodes CASSRGEEDTQYF.

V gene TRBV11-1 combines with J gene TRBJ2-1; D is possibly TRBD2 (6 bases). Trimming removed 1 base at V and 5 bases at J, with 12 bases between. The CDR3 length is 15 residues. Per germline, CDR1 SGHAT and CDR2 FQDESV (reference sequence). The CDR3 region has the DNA TGTGCCAGCAGCTTAGTGCGGGGAGCGAACAATGAGCAGTTCTTC. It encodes CASSLVRGANNEQFF.

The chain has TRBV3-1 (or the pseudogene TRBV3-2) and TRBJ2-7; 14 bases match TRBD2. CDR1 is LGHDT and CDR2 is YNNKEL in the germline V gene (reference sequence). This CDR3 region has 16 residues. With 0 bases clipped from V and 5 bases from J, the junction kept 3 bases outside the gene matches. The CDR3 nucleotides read TGTGCCAGCAGCCAAGAGCGACTAGCGGGAGGGAACGAGCAGTACTTC. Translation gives CASSQERLAGGNEQYF.

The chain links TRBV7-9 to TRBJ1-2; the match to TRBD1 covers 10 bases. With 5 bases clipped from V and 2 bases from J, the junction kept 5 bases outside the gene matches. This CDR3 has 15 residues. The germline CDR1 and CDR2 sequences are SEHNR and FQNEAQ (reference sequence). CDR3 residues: CASSHTDRGNYGYTF. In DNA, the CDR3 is TGTGCCAGCAGCCATACGGACAGGGGGAACTATGGCTACACCTTC.

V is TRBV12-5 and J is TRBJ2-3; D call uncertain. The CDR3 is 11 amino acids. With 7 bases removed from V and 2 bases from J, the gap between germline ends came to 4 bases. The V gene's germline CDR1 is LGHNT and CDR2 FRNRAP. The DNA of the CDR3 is TGTGCTAGTGCTTACACAGATACGCAGTATTTT. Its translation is CASAYTDTQYF.

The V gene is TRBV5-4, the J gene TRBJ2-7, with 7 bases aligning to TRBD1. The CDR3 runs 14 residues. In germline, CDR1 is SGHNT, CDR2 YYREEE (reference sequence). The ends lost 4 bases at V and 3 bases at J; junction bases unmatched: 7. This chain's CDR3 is CASSTRQGDYEQYF. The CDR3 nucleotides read TGTGCCAGCAGCACCCGACAGGGCGACTACGAGCAGTACTTC.

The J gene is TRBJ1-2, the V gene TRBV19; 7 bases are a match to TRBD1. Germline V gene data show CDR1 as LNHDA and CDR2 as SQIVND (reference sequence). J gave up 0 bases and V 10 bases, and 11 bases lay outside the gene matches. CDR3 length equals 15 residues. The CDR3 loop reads CATSQSGTANYGYTF. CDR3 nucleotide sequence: TGTGCCACCTCTCAGTCCGGGACAGCTAACTATGGCTACACCTTC.

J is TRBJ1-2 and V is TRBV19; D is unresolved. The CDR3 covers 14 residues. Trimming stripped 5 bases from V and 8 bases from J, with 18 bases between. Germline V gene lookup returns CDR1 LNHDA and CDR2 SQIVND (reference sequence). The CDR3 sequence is CASSLNSGFGGYTF. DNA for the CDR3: TGTGCCAGTAGTCTTAACTCGGGGTTCGGAGGCTACACCTTC.

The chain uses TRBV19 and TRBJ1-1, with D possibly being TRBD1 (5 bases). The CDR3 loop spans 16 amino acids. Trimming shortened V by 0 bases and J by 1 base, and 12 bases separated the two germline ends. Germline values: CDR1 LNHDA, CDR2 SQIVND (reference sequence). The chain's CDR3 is CASSIDLYRPNTEAFF. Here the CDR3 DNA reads TGTGCCAGTAGTATAGATCTTTACAGGCCGAACACTGAAGCTTTCTTT.

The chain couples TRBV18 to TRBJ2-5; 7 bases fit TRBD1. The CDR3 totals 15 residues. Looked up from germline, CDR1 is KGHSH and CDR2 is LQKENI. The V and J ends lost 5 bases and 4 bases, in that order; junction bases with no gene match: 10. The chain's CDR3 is CASSKGAIAGETQYF. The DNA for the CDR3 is TGTGCCAGCTCAAAGGGGGCGATAGCAGGAGAGACCCAGTACTTC.

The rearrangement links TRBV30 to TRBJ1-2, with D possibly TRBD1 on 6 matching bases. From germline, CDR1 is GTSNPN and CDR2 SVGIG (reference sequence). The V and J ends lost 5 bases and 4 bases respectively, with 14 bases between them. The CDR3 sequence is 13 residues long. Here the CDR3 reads CAWSRTVPYGYTF. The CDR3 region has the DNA TGTGCCTGGTCCCGGACAGTCCCCTATGGCTACACCTTC.

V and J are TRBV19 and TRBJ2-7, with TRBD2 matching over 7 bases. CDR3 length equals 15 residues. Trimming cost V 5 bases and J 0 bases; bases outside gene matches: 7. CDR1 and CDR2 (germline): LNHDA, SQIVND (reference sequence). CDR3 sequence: CASSVPGGSSYEQYF. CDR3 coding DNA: TGTGCCAGTAGTGTCCCGGGAGGTTCCTCCTACGAGCAGTACTTC. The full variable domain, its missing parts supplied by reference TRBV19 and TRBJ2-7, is DGGITQSPKYLFRKEGQNVTLSCEQNLNHDAMYWYRQDPGQGLRLIYYSQIVNDFQKGDIAEGYSVSREKKESFPLTVTSAQKNPTAFYLCASSVPGGSSYEQYFGPGTRLTVT.

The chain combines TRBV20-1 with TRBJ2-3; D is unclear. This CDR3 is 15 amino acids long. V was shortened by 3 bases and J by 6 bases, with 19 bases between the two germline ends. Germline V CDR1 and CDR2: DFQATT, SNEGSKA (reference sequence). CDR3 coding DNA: TGCAGTGCTAGTGGCGGCCAGCACCCGGCGGATACGCAGTATTTT. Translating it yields CSASGGQHPADTQYF.

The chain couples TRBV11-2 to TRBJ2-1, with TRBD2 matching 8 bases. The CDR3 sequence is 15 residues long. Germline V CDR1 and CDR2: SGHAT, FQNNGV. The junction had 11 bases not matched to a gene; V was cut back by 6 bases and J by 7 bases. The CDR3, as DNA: TGTGCCAGCAGTTTACTAGCGGTACGTACGAATGAGCAGTTCTTC. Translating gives CASSLLAVRTNEQFF.

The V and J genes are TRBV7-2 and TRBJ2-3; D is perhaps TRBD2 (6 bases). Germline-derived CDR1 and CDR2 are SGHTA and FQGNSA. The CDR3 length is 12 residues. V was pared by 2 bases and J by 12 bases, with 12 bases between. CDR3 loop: CASSLSPGSQYF. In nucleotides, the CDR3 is TGTGCCAGCAGCTTATCCCCCGGGAGTCAGTATTTT.

CDR3 sequence (DNA): TGTGCCAGCAGCCAAGGGACAGGGGACATCGGGGAGCTGTTTTTT. It specifies CASSQGTGDIGELFF. The chain combines TRBV3-1 (or the pseudogene TRBV3-2) with TRBJ2-2; 9 bases line up with TRBD1. The CDR3 is made up of 15 amino acids. V dropped 1 base and J dropped 7; count of bases not matched to a gene: 4. The germline V gene has CDR1 LGHDT and CDR2 YNNKEL (reference sequence).

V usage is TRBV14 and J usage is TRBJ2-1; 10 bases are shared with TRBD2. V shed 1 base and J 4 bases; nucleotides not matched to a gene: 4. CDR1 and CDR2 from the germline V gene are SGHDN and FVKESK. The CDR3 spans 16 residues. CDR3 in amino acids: CASSQGTSGGYNEQFF. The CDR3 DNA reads TGTGCCAGCAGCCAAGGGACTAGCGGAGGTTACAATGAGCAGTTCTTC.

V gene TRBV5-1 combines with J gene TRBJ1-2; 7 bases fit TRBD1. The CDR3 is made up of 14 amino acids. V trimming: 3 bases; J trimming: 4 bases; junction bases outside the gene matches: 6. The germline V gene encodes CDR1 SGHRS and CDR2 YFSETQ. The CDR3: CASSSAGTAYGYTF. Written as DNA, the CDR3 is TGCGCCAGCAGCTCAGCCGGGACAGCCTATGGCTACACCTTC. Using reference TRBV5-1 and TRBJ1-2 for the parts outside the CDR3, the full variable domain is KAGVTQTPRYLIKTRGQQVTLSCSPISGHRSVSWYQQTPGQGLQFLFEYFSETQRNKGNFPGRFSGRQFSNSRSEMNVSTLELGDSALYLCASSSAGTAYGYTFGSGTRLTVV.

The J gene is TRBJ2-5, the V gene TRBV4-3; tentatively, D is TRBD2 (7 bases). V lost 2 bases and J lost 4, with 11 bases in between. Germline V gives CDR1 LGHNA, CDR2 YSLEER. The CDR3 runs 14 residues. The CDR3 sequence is CASSQRRGGETQYF. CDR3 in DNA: TGCGCCAGCAGCCAACGTAGGGGGGGAGAGACCCAGTACTTC.